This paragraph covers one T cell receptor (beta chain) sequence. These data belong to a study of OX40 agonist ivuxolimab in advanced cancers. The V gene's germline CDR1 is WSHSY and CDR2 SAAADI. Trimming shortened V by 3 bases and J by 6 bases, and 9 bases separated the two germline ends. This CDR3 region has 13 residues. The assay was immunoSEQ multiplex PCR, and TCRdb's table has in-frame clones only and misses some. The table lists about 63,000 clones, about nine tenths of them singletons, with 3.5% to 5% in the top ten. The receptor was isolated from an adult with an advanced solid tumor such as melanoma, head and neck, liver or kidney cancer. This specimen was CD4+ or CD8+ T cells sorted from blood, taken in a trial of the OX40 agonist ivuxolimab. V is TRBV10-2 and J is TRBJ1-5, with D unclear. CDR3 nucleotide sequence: TGCGCCAGCAGTGAACCTGTGGGTCAGCCCCAGCATTTT. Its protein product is CASSEPVGQPQHF.